This TCR beta chain derives from a study of blood T cell repertoires in COVID-19. Source study methods: Amplification of reference gene primers was used by the study to estimate nucleated cell counts. The repertoire was sequenced with immunoSEQ multiplex PCR; TCRdb's copy has only in-frame clones and lacks some. That table supplies the V and J calls and clone size; D and trimming were determined from the DNA. The sample has 69,000 or so clones, under 90% seen once. The Seattle patients joined while their infection was active and were tracked longitudinally afterward. This CDR3 spans 13 amino acids. V gave up 6 bases and J gave up 9 bases, with 15 bases separating them. The germline CDR1 and CDR2 sequences are MNHEY and SVGAGI.

Sample: peripheral blood. The TCR sequence derives from a man aged 50 to 60 with COVID-19, enrolled during active disease. The chain carries TRBV6-5 and TRBJ2-1; possible D gene TRBD1, 6 bases. The CDR3 bases are TGTGCCAGCAGAGATACAGGGCTCGGTGAGCAGTTCTTC. Residues: CASRDTGLGEQFF.